The clone carrying this TCR beta chain showed up just a few times. Its antigen is currently unknown. Central memory, naive, regulatory and stem cell-like memory CD4+ cells were sorted by CD45RO/CCR7/CD25/CD127/CD95/CD27. This entry belongs to a study of beta chain features in type 1 diabetes. Overall study context: In age, gender and cell yields, patients were similar to healthy donors.

Whole-study findings and limits: Across all four CD4+ subsets, people with type 1 diabetes showed modestly shorter TCRB CDR3s.

The CDR3 length is 12 residues. V lost 4 bases to trimming and J lost 15 bases; unmatched junction nucleotides: 9. The germline CDR1 and CDR2 sequences are SGHDT and YYEEEE. Every isolated RNA sample was fully reverse transcribed, so sequencing captured expressed TCRB transcripts. Read counts averaged around 3.5 million for samples of naive, central memory and regulatory T cells. The repertoire was sequenced with immunoSEQ multiplex PCR; TCRdb's copy has only in-frame clones and lacks some. The sample gives 250,000 to 350,000 clones, about 15% of which show up once; 0.015% to 0.019% is in the top ten.

The material sequenced was naive CD4+ T cells from blood. The chain combines TRBV5-6 with TRBJ2-3, with TRBD1 identical over 9 bases. The TCR comes from a man in his late teens or twenties with type 1 diabetes. CDR3 sequence (DNA): TGTGCCAGCAGCCTCCGGGACAGGGATAGATATTTT. Amino acids: CASSLRDRDRYF.